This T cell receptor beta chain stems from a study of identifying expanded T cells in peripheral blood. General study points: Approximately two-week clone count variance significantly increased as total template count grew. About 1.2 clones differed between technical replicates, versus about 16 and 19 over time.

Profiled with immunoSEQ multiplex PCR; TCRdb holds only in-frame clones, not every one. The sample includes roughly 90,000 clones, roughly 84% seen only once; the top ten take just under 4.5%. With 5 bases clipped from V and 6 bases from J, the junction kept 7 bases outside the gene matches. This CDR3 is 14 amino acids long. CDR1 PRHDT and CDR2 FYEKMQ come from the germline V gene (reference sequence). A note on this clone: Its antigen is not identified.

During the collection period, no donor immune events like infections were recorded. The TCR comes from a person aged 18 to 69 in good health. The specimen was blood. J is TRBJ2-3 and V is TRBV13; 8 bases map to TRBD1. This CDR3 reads CASSPRQGMDTQYF. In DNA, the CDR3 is TGTGCCAGCAGCCCCCGACAGGGGATGGATACGCAGTATTTT. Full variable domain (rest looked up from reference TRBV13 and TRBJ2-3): AAGVIQSPRHLIKEKRETATLKCYPIPRHDTVYWYQQGPGQDPQFLISFYEKMQSDKGSIPDRFSAQQFSDYHSELNMSSLELGDSALYFCASSPRQGMDTQYFGPGTRLTVL.